These T cell receptor beta chains were read from a single sample in a study of cytomegalovirus exposure and HLA in healthy donors. Generated by immunoSEQ multiplex PCR, the TCRdb table keeps only in-frame clones and is missing some. Found here are roughly 150,000 clones, around 80% of them singletons; the top ten hold about 1.5%. The sequencing input was PBMCs. The receptor set was obtained from a male donor in good health and CMV-seronegative. Each CDR3 is given with its conserved first and last residue. The D gene is left open where the match is weak. Only part of the rows carry a size: once, few, many, or a class if the clone is expanded.

.	TRBV7-2	.	TRBJ2-5	CASSSNSQETQYF	TGTGCCAGCAGCTCTAACAGCCAAGAGACCCAGTACTTC
.	TRBV5-6	.	TRBJ1-5	CASSPGVGVNQPQHF	TGTGCCAGCAGCCCAGGAGTCGGGGTGAATCAGCCCCAGCATTTT
.	TRBV7-9	TRBD1	TRBJ1-1	CASSWGQGNTEAFF	TGTGCCAGCAGCTGGGGACAGGGTAACACTGAAGCTTTCTTT
once	TRBV30	TRBD1	TRBJ1-2	CACRGPDYGYTF	TGTGCCTGCAGGGGGCCAGACTATGGCTACACCTTC
.	TRBV5-1	.	TRBJ2-3	CASSLAHLGGDTQYF	TGCGCCAGCAGTCTTGCACACTTAGGGGGAGATACGCAGTATTTT
.	TRBV7-2	.	TRBJ1-5	CASSPFRDSNQPQHF	TGTGCCAGCAGCCCATTCCGGGATAGCAATCAGCCCCAGCATTTT
.	TRBV10-2	TRBD2	TRBJ2-5	CASNRGGTSGQETQYF	TGCGCCAGTAACAGAGGCGGGACTAGCGGCCAAGAGACCCAGTACTTC
few	TRBV7-6	TRBD1	TRBJ2-3	CASSQGTGGPSTDTQYF	TGTGCCAGCAGCCAAGGGACAGGGGGCCCTAGCACAGATACGCAGTATTTT
.	TRBV7-3	TRBD2	TRBJ2-3	CASKLGGRGGQDTQYF	TGTGCCAGCAAATTAGGGGGTCGGGGGGGCCAAGATACGCAGTATTTT
.	TRBV7-2	TRBD1	TRBJ1-5	CASSVRQGAGNQPQHF	TGTGCCAGCAGCGTCCGACAGGGGGCGGGCAATCAGCCCCAGCATTTT
.	TRBV7-3	.	TRBJ2-2	CASSLYGQNTGELFF	TGTGCCAGCAGCTTATACGGACAGAACACCGGGGAGCTGTTTTTT
.	TRBV19	TRBD1	TRBJ2-1	CASSIDRGHNEQFF	TGTGCCAGTAGTATAGACAGGGGGCACAATGAGCAGTTCTTC
.	TRBV18	.	TRBJ2-2	CASSPSGTNTGELFF	TGTGCCAGCTCACCATCCGGGACGAACACCGGGGAGCTGTTTTTT
.	TRBV4-2	.	TRBJ1-2	CASSQVGEDRTYGYTF	TGTGCCAGCAGCCAAGTAGGGGAGGATCGTACGTATGGCTACACCTTC
once	TRBV4-3	.	TRBJ2-2	CASSAKVRVGTGELFF	TGCGCCAGCAGCGCGAAGGTTCGGGTGGGCACCGGGGAGCTGTTTTTT
.	TRBV28	.	TRBJ1-3	CASSLPGGTGNTIYF	TGTGCCAGCAGTCTCCCCGGCGGTACTGGAAACACCATATATTTT
.	TRBV7-9	.	TRBJ2-7	CASSLGGVGADEQYF	TGTGCCAGCAGCTTAGGAGGGGTGGGGGCAGACGAGCAGTACTTC
.	TRBV2	TRBD1	TRBJ1-2	CASRDRGRDGYTF	TGTGCCAGCAGGGACAGGGGGCGCGATGGCTACACCTTC
.	TRBV6-5	.	TRBJ1-1	CASSYSRNPLNTEAFF	TGTGCCAGCAGTTACTCGAGGAACCCCCTGAACACTGAAGCTTTCTTT
.	TRBV10-1	.	TRBJ1-5	CASSESPGSNQPQHF	TGCGCCAGCAGTGAGTCGCCAGGTTCCAATCAGCCCCAGCATTTT
.	TRBV7-9	TRBD1	TRBJ1-6	CASSFIQGVSSYNSPLHF	TGTGCCAGCAGCTTCATACAGGGGGTTAGCTCCTATAATTCACCCCTCCACTTT
.	TRBV7-9	.	TRBJ1-2	CASSLMTVDGYTF	TGTGCCAGCAGCTTAATGACAGTTGATGGCTACACCTTC
.	TRBV9	TRBD2	TRBJ2-7	CASSPAREGVSYEQYF	TGTGCCAGCAGCCCAGCTCGGGAGGGGGTTTCATACGAGCAGTACTTC
once	TRBV5-6	.	TRBJ2-3	CASSLMGAGFTDTQYF	TGTGCCAGCAGCTTGATGGGTGCGGGATTCACAGATACGCAGTATTTT
.	TRBV18	TRBD2	TRBJ2-7	CASSPTSGGSYEQYF	TGTGCCAGCTCACCAACTAGCGGGGGGAGTTACGAGCAGTACTTC
once	TRBV7-3	.	TRBJ1-1	CASSLKLHTEAFF	TGTGCCAGCAGCTTAAAGCTACACACTGAAGCTTTCTTT
.	TRBV28	TRBD2	TRBJ2-7	CATTPGTTSYEQYF	TGTGCCACCACACCCGGGACTACCTCCTACGAGCAGTACTTC
.	TRBV10-3	TRBD2	TRBJ2-3	CAISDGLAVTDTQYF	TGTGCCATCAGTGATGGACTAGCGGTCACAGATACGCAGTATTTT
.	TRBV20-1	.	TRBJ2-7	CSARVTYEQYF	TGCAGTGCTCGGGTTACCTACGAGCAGTACTTC
.	TRBV7-3	TRBD1	TRBJ1-1	CASSTGQGDTEAFF	TGTGCCAGCAGCACAGGACAGGGCGACACTGAAGCTTTCTTT
.	TRBV7-9	.	TRBJ1-2	CASSLDDIYGYTF	TGTGCCAGCAGCTTAGACGACATCTATGGCTACACCTTC